This TCR beta chain was identified in a study of beta chain features in type 1 diabetes. Points from the study as a whole: Across all four CD4+ subsets, people with type 1 diabetes showed modestly shorter TCRB CDR3s. Insertion counts at VDJ junctions were lower in type 1 diabetes patients, who also showed more deletions there.

V dropped 1 base and J dropped 5; count of bases not matched to a gene: 7. The CDR3 contains 16 residues. Germline V CDR1 and CDR2: MGHRA, YSYEKL. Turning to this clone: Antigen specificity is unknown.

Expressed TCRB transcripts got sequenced, as all isolated RNA was reverse transcribed. Profiled with immunoSEQ multiplex PCR; TCRdb holds only in-frame clones, not every one. This table has fewer than 300,000 clones, roughly 10% appearing once. Populations isolated by sorting all had purity greater than 95%. The chain employs TRBV4-1 and TRBJ2-5; 10 bases match TRBD2. The specimen was naive CD4+ T cells from blood. This TCR was recovered from a man between 25 and 39 years old with type 1 diabetes. CDR3 protein: CASSQVASGGGETQYF. Here the CDR3 DNA reads TGCGCCAGCAGCCAAGTGGCTAGCGGGGGTGGGGAGACCCAGTACTTC.